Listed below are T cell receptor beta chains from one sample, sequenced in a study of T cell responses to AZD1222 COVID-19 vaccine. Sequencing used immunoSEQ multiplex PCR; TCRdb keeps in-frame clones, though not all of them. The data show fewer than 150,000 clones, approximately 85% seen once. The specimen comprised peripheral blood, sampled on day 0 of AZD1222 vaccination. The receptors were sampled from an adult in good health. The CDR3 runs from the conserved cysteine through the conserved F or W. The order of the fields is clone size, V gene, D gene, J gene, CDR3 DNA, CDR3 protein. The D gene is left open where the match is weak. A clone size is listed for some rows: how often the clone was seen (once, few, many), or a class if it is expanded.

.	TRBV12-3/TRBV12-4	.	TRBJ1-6	TGTGCCAGCAGACAAGGACCGAGGACACCCCTCCACTTT	CASRQGPRTPLHF
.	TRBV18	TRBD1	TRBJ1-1	TGTGCCAGCTCACCACGGACAGGGGCCGGCGGGGGTGAAGCTTTCTTT	CASSPRTGAGGGEAFF
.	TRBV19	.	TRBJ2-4	TGTGCCAGTAGCCTCGTTCGGGACTCCGGAAACATTCAGTACTTC	CASSLVRDSGNIQYF
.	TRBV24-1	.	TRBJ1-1	TGTGGAAGAGGGGCGGAGGGTGGGGTGAACACTGAAGCTTTCTTT	CGRGAEGGVNTEAFF
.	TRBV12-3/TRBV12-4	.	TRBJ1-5	TGTGCCAGCAGCCCACAGGGAGGACAGCCCCAGCATTTT	CASSPQGGQPQHF
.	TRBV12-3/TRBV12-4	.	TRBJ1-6	TGTGCCAGCACTTTACTCCCTAATTCACCCCTCCACTTT	CASTLLPNSPLHF
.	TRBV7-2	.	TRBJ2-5	TGTGCCAGCAGCTTAATGGGGGAGACCCAGTACTTC	CASSLMGETQYF
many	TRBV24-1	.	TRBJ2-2	TGTGCCACCGCCCCTGGACAGAACACCGGGGAGCTGTTTTTT	CATAPGQNTGELFF
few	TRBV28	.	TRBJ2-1	TGTGCCAGCAGTTTAGGGTATTCCTACAATGAGCAGTTCTTC	CASSLGYSYNEQFF
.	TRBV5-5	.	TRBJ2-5	TGTGCCAGCACCTTGGGTGAGACCCAGTACTTC	CASTLGETQYF
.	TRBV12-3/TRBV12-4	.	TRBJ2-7	TGTGCCAGCAGCCCCGCCCCCCCATACGAGCAGTACTTC	CASSPAPPYEQYF
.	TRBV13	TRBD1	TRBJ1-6	TGTGCCAGCAGCCCTCCGGGACAGAATAATTCACCCCTCCACTTT	CASSPPGQNNSPLHF
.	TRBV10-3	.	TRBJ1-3	TGTGCCATCAGTGATTGGGGCGGGGGCGCAACTGGAAACACCATATATTTT	CAISDWGGGATGNTIYF
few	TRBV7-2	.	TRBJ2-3	TGTGCCAGCAGCTTCTTGCGGAGCACAGATACGCAGTATTTT	CASSFLRSTDTQYF
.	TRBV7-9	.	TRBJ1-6	TGTGCCAGCAGCTTAGCCCTTAATTCACCCCTCCACTTT	CASSLALNSPLHF
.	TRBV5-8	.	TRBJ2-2	TGTGCCAGCAGCTTGGACAGCGCGAACACCGGGGAGCTGTTTTTT	CASSLDSANTGELFF
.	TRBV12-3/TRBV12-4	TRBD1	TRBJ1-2	TGTGCCAGCAGTCTCCGGGACAGATATGGCTACACCTTC	CASSLRDRYGYTF
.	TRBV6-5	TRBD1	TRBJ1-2	TGTGCCAGCAGGCTCGGGACAGACTATGGCTACACCTTC	CASRLGTDYGYTF
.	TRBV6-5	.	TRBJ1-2	TGTGCCAGCAGGGATAGCAAGGGAAGGGGTGGCTACACCTTC	CASRDSKGRGGYTF
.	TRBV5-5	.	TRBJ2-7	TGTGCCAGCAGCTTAGGGCAGCGGACAGATGTCTACGAGCAGTACTTC	CASSLGQRTDVYEQYF
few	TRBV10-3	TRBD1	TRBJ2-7	TGTGCCATCAGTGATCTCGGGACAGGCCTCTACGAGCAGTACTTC	CAISDLGTGLYEQYF
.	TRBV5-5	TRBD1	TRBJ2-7	TGTGCCAGCAGCTTGGAAGGGACAGGGTTCTACGAGCAGTACTTC	CASSLEGTGFYEQYF
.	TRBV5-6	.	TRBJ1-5	TGTGCCAGCAGCTTGGGGAATCAGCCCCAGCATTTT	CASSLGNQPQHF
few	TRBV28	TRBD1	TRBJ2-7	TGTGCCAGCAGTTTTCTGTCTCAGGGGGCTGGAGAGCAGTACTTC	CASSFLSQGAGEQYF
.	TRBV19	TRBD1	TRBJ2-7	TGTGCCCAGACCCGGACAGGGCTGGAGGCGGGGCAGTACTTC	CAQTRTGLEAGQYF
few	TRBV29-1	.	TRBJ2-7	TGCAGCGTTGAGGGCCAGAACTACGAGCAGTACTTC	CSVEGQNYEQYF
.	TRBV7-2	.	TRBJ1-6	TGTGCCAGCAGCTTAGTAGGGGCCTCAAATTCACCCCTCCACTTT	CASSLVGASNSPLHF
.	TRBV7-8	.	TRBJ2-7	TGTGCCAGCAGCTTTGTTTCGTCGGGCTACGAGCAGTACTTC	CASSFVSSGYEQYF
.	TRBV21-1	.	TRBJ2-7	TGTGCCAGCAGTCTCGAAAACGAGCAGTACTTC	CASSLENEQYF
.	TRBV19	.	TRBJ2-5	TGTGCCAGTAGTATCGGATACGGGAGCGAGACCCAGTACTTC	CASSIGYGSETQYF
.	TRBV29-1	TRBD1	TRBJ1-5	TGCAGCGTTGGACAGGGGATGTATCAGCCCCAGCATTTT	CSVGQGMYQPQHF
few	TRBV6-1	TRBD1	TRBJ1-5	TGTGCCAGCAGTGAACACAGGGGGTTAAGCAATCAGCCCCAGCATTTT	CASSEHRGLSNQPQHF
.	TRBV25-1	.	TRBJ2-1	TGTGCCAGCAGTGATGGGAGGACTTACACATCCTACAATGAGCAGTTCTTC	CASSDGRTYTSYNEQFF
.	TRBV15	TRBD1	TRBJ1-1	TGTGCCACCAGCAGTCACAGGGGCACTGAAGCTTTCTTT	CATSSHRGTEAFF
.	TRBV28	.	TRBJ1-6	TGTGCCAGCGGTCGGGACCTTAATTCACCCCTCCACTTT	CASGRDLNSPLHF
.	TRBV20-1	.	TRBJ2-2	TGCAGTGCTCCCCGTACCGGGGAGCTGTTTTTT	CSAPRTGELFF
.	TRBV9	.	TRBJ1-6	TGTGCCAGCAGCCCCTGGGCAGGGGACTATAATTCACCCCTCCACTTT	CASSPWAGDYNSPLHF
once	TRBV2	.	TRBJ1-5	TGTGCCAGCAGTGAAAGAGAACCCAGAGGGAGCAGGTGGGTTCGGCAGCCCCAGCATTTT	CASSEREPRGSRWVRQPQHF
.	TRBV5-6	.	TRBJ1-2	TGTGCCAGCAGCTTAGGGCATCCGACTAACTATGGCTACACCTTC	CASSLGHPTNYGYTF
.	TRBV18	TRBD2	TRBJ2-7	TGTGCCAGCTCACCACTACCTAGCGGGGGAAAAATTGAGCAGTACTTC	CASSPLPSGGKIEQYF
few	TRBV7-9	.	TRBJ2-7	TGTGCCAGCAGCTGGGGGGACACCCTGAGGGAGCAGTACTTC	CASSWGDTLREQYF
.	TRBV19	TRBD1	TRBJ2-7	TGTGCCAGTAGTTACGGCAGGGGGAGTCACGAGCAGTACTTC	CASSYGRGSHEQYF
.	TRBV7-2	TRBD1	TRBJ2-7	TGTGCCAGCAGCTTCGACAGGGGCGGTGAGCAGTACTTC	CASSFDRGGEQYF
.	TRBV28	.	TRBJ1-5	TGTGCGACCGGGACGTATACCAATCAGCCCCAGCATTTT	CATGTYTNQPQHF
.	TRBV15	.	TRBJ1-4	TGTGCCACCAGCAGAGGTGCAACAGGAGCTAATGAAAAACTGTTTTTT	CATSRGATGANEKLFF